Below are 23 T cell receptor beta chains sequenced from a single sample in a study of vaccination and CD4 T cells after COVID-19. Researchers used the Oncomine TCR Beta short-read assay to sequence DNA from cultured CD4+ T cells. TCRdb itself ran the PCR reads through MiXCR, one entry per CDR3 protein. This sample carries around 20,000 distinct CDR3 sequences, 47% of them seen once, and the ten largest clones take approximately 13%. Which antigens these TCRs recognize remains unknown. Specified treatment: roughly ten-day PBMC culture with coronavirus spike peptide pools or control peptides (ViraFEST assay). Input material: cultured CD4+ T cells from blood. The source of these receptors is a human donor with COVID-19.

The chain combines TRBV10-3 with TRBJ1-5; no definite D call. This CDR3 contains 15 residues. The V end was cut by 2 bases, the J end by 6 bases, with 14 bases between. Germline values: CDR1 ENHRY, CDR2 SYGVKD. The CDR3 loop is CAISEAGSTGQPQHF. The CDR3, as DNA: TGTGCCATCAGTGAGGCCGGATCTACGGGTCAGCCCCAGCATTTT.

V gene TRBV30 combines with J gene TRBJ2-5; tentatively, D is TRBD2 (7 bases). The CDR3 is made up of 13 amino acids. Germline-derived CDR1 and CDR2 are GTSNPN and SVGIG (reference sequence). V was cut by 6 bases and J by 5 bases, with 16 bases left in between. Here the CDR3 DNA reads TGTGCCTGTGGGGGGGGCCTTGGGGAGACCCAGTACTTC. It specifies CACGGGLGETQYF.

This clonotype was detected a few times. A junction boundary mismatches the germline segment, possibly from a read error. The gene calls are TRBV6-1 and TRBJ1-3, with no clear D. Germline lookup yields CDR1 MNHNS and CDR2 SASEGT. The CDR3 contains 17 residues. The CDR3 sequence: CAISGELKTPNRNTIYF. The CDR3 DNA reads TGTGCCATCAGTGGGGAATTAAAGACACCTAATCGAAACACCATATATTTT.

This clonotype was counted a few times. The CDR3 sequence: CASSSGSFGFGYTF. The CDR3 bases are TGTGCCAGTAGTTCGGGCAGCTTTGGCTTTGGCTACACCTTC. V gene TRBV19 combines with J gene TRBJ1-2; D gene uncertain. Trimming shortened V by 5 bases and J by 7 bases, and 17 bases separated the two germline ends. Per the germline V gene, CDR1 is LNHDA and CDR2 is SQIVND (reference sequence). This CDR3 comprises 14 residues.

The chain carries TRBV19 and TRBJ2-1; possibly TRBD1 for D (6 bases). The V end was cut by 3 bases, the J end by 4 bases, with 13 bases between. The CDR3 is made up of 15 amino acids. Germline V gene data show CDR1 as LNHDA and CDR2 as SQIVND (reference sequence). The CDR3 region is CASSIGQTTYNEQFF. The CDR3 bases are TGTGCCAGTAGTATCGGACAGACAACATACAATGAGCAGTTCTTC.

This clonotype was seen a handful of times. The CDR3 bases are TGTGCCAGCAGTAGCGGGATGAACACTGAAGCTTTCTTT. Residues: CASSSGMNTEAFF. The V and J genes are TRBV6-1 and TRBJ1-1, with no clear D. Germline-derived CDR1 and CDR2 are MNHNS and SASEGT. The CDR3 spans 13 residues. V was pared by 5 bases and J by 0 bases, with 7 bases between.

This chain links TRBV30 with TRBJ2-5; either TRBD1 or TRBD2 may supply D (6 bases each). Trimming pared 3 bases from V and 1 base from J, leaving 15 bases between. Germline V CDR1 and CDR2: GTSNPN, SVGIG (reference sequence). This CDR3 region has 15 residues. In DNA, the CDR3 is TGTGCCTGGAGCCCCAGGAGGGGGACCCAAGAGACCCAGTACTTC. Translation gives CAWSPRRGTQETQYF.

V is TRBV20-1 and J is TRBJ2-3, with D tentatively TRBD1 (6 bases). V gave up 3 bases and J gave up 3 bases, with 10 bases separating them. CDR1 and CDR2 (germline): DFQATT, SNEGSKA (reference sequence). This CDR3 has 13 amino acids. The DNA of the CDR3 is TGCAGTGCTAGGAATACAGGGACAGATACGCAGTATTTT. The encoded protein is CSARNTGTDTQYF.

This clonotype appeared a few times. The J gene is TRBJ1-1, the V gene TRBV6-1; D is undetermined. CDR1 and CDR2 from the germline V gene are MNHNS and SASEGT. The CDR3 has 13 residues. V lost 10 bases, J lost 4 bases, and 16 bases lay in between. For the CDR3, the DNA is TGTGCCACCCTTCTGGATTGGGTCACTGAAGCTTTCTTT. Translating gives CATLLDWVTEAFF.

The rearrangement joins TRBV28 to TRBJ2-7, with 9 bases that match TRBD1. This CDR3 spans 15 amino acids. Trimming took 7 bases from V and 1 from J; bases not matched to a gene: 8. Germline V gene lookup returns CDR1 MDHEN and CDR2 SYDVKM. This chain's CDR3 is CASTLDRGVSYEQYF. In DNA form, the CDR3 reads TGTGCCAGCACCCTGGACAGGGGCGTATCCTACGAGCAGTACTTC.

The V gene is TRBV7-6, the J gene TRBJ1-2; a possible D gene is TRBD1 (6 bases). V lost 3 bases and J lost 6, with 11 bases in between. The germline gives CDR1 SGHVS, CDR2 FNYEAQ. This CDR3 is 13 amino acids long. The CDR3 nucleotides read TGTGCCAGCAGCTTCCTACAGGGAGATGGCTACACCTTC. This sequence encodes CASSFLQGDGYTF.

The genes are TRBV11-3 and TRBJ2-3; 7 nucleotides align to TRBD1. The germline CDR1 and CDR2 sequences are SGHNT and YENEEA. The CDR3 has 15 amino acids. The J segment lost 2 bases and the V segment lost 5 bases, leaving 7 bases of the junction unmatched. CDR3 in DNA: TGTGCCAGCAGCCAGGGACAGAGATTCACAGATACGCAGTATTTT. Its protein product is CASSQGQRFTDTQYF.

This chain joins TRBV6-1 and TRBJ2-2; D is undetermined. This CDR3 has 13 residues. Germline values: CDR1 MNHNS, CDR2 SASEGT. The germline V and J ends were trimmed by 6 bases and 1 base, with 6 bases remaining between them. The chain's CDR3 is CASRAGNTGELFF. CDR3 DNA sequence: TGTGCCAGCAGGGCAGGGAACACCGGGGAGCTGTTTTTT.

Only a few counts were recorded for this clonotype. The CDR3 DNA sequence: TGCAGTGCTCCCCAAGGCAGGAGAGGGGGCGCGGTGCACGAGCAGTACTTC. This encodes CSAPQGRRGGAVHEQYF. V gene TRBV20-1 combines with J gene TRBJ2-7, with TRBD1 matching over 7 bases. CDR1 is DFQATT and CDR2 is SNEGSKA in the germline V gene (reference sequence). This CDR3 is 17 amino acids long. Germline trimming cut 5 bases from V and 5 bases from J; bases unmatched to any gene: 21.

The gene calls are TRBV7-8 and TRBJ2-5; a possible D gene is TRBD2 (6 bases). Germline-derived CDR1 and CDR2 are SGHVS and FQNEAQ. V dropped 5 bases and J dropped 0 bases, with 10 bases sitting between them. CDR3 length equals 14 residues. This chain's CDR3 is CASSPVADQETQYF. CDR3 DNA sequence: TGTGCCAGCAGCCCGGTAGCGGACCAAGAGACCCAGTACTTC.

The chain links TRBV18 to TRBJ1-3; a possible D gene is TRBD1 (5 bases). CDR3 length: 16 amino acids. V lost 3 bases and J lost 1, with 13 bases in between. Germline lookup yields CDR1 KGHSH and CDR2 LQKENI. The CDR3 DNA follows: TGTGCCAGCTCACCGACGGGGCCCAAATCTGGAAACACCATATATTTT. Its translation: CASSPTGPKSGNTIYF.

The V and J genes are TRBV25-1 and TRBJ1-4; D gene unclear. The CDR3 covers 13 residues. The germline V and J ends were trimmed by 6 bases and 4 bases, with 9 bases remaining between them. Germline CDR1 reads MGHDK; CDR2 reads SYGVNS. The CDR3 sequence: CASRGAVNEKLFF. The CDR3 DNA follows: TGTGCCAGCAGGGGTGCGGTTAATGAAAAACTGTTTTTT.

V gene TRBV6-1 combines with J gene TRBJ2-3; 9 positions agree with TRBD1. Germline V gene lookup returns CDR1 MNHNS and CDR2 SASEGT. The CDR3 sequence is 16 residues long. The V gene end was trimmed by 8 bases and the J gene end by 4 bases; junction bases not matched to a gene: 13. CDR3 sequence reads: CASQDRGSVGSDTQYF. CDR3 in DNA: TGTGCCAGCCAGGACAGGGGTTCGGTCGGGTCAGATACGCAGTATTTT.

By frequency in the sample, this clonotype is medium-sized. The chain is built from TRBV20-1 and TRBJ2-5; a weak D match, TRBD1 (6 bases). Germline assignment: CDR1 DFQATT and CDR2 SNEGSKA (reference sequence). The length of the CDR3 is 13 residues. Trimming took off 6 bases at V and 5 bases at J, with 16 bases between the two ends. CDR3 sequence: CSAPWGRRETQYF. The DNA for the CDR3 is TGCAGTGCCCCGTGGGGGCGCAGGGAGACCCAGTACTTC.

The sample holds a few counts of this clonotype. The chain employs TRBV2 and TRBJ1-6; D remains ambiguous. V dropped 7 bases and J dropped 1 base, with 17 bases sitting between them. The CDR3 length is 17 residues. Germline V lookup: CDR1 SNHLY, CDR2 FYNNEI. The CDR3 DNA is TGTGCCAGCATGTTGACACCGTCGGCGTCCTATAATTCACCCCTCCACTTT. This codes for CASMLTPSASYNSPLHF.

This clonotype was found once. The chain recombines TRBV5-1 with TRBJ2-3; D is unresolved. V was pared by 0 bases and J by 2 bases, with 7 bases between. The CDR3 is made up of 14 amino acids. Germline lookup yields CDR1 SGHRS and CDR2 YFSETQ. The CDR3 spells CASSLEWITDTQYF. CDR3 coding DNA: TGCGCCAGCAGCTTGGAGTGGATCACAGATACGCAGTATTTT.

The CDR3 reads CSASEGGLPRRTEAFF. CDR3 nucleotide sequence: TGCAGTGCTAGCGAAGGGGGTCTTCCTCGGCGTACTGAAGCTTTCTTT. The rearrangement joins TRBV20-1 to TRBJ1-1; possibly TRBD1 for D (6 bases). CDR1 and CDR2 from the germline V gene are DFQATT and SNEGSKA (reference sequence). The CDR3 totals 16 residues. The ends were cut back, 3 bases at V and 5 bases at J, with 22 bases in the middle.

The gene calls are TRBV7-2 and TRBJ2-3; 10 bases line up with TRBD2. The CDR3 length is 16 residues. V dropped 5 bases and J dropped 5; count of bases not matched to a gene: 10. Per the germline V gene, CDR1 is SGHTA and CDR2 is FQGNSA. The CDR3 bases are TGTGCCAGCAGCCCTGGGCAGCGGGGGGGGGTAGATACGCAGTATTTT. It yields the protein CASSPGQRGGVDTQYF.